Given below is one T cell receptor (beta chain) in context. Original data processing: How many nucleated cells were present was estimated from reference gene primer amplification. Produced via immunoSEQ multiplex PCR; TCRdb's table is partial and in-frame only. That table is the source of V, J and clone size, and D and trimming were worked out from the DNA. In the table there are around 340,000 clones, about 86% of which are singletons. The data belong to a study of blood T cell repertoires in COVID-19. The wider study: Both acute and convalescent COVID-19 samples were obtained from the United States, Italy and Spain.

The receptor was isolated from a middle-aged woman with acute COVID-19. Sequencing used PBMCs or T cells enriched from blood (not recorded which).

The DNA for the CDR3 is TGTGCCAGCAGCCAAGACCGGCTAGCGGGGGTCACCGGGGAGCTGTTTTTT. It translates to CASSQDRLAGVTGELFF. The chain is built from TRBV4-2 and TRBJ2-2, with TRBD2 matching over 10 bases. Unmatched junction bases numbered 5, after V lost 0 bases and J lost 4 bases. Germline V gene lookup returns CDR1 LGHNA and CDR2 YNFKEQ. This CDR3 region has 17 residues.